This T cell receptor (beta chain) was sequenced for a study of blood T cell repertoires in COVID-19. Study background: Samples representing acute and convalescent COVID-19 were sourced from the United States, Italy and Spain.

CDR1 and CDR2 (germline): MGHRA, YSYEKL. CDR3 length: 15 amino acids. Trimming cost V 4 bases and J 0 bases; bases outside gene matches: 5. Some clones are missing from TCRdb's copy, which holds only in-frame ones; the method was immunoSEQ multiplex PCR. The sample shows hundreds of thousands of clones, approximately 84% of them seen only once. The chain couples TRBV4-1 to TRBJ2-5; 7 bases map to TRBD1. The sequencing sample was made of peripheral blood. The origin of this receptor is a human donor in a cohort sampled during active COVID-19. CDR3 loop: CASSPRTGHQETQYF. In DNA form, the CDR3 reads TGCGCCAGCAGCCCCAGGACAGGTCACCAAGAGACCCAGTACTTC.